This T cell receptor (beta chain) was captured in a study of T-cell reconstitution after alpha-beta-depleted transplantation in children. Details on this clonotype: The antigen is not known.

A TCRbeta library incorporating unique molecular identifiers was prepared. MiXCR, applied by TCRdb to the PCR reads, yields one record per CDR3 protein. Here the sample spans 300,000 or so distinct CDR3 sequences, around 25% being singletons. Study-level points and caveats: Reportedly, only several hundred clones from non-depleted graft cells drove alpha-beta T-cell counts at about two months. Diversity and T-cell counts at one year after transplant derived mostly from new T cells. There were some patients whose high TCRbeta diversity at day 60 came from surviving recipient T cells and thymic progenitors.

With V trimmed by 7 bases and J by 9 bases, 1 base remained unmatched. The CDR3 spans 11 residues. From germline, CDR1 is SGHDT and CDR2 YYEEEE. This TCR derives from a male patient younger than 18 who had a stem cell transplant for acute lymphoblastic leukemia, so the T cells may come from the graft donor. The chain combines TRBV5-6 with TRBJ2-1; the match to TRBD1 covers 10 bases. The specimen comprised PBMCs, mostly from graft donor cells, sampled 180 days after TCRalphabeta/CD19-depleted stem cell transplant. This chain's CDR3 is CASGQGVEQFF. The CDR3 nucleotides are TGTGCCAGCGGACAGGGGGTTGAGCAGTTCTTC.